This entry lists 13 T cell receptor beta chains sequenced from one sample in a study of tumor and adjacent non-tumor tissue in lung cancer. RNA was extracted from bulk tissue without any cell sorting. Distant lung tissue was collected more than 3 cm away from the tumor edge. The library came from three nested PCR rounds adapted from ARM-PCR protocols. TCRdb called the multiplex PCR reads again in MiXCR, with one record for every CDR3 protein. The sample carries roughly 70,000 distinct CDR3 sequences, under 70% recorded once. Sample: distant non-tumor lung tissue. These receptors were taken from a woman aged 50 to 60 with non-small cell lung cancer.

Regarding this clonotype: Mismatch with germline at one junction end may stem from a read error. The chain couples TRBV6-6 to TRBJ1-4, with unresolved D. This CDR3 is 13 amino acids long. Germline CDR1 MNHNY, CDR2 SVGAGI (reference sequence). CDR3 nucleotide sequence: TGTGCCAGCCCGGGCACAACTAACGAAAAACTGTTTTTT. This translates into CASPGTTNEKLFF.

This clonotype was seen a few times. One base away lies a much larger clone, so this may be a sequencing read error. The V gene is TRBV10-3, the J gene TRBJ2-1; D uncertain. In germline, CDR1 is ENHRY, CDR2 SYGVKD. V was shortened by 0 bases and J by 8 bases, with 5 bases between the two germline ends. The CDR3 sequence is 12 residues long. The CDR3 sequence is CAISESMDEQFF. The CDR3 DNA is TGTGCCATCAGTGAGTCGATGGATGAGCAGTTCTTC.

A note on this clonotype: The junction differs from germline at one of its ends, possibly a read error. The CDR3: CSARPLDSYGQYF. The CDR3, as DNA: TGCAGTGCTAGACCCCTGGACAGCTACGGGCAGTACTTC. The chain combines TRBV20-1 with TRBJ2-7; possible D gene TRBD1, 6 bases. The CDR3 covers 13 residues. The V gene's germline CDR1 is DFQATT and CDR2 SNEGSKA (reference sequence).

The V gene is TRBV30, the J gene TRBJ1-2; D is undetermined. Trimming removed 3 bases from V and 4 bases from J, with 15 bases in between. The CDR3 sequence is 14 residues long. The germline gives CDR1 GTSNPN, CDR2 SVGIG (reference sequence). The CDR3 protein is CAWRGAIRGYGYTF. As DNA, the CDR3 is TGTGCCTGGAGAGGCGCAATACGCGGCTATGGCTACACCTTC.

The chain links TRBV11-2 to TRBJ2-7; D is tentatively TRBD1 or TRBD2 (5 bases each). Germline CDR1 SGHAT, CDR2 FQNNGV. V shed 3 bases and J shed 2 bases, with 14 bases lying between them. This CDR3 region has 15 residues. The CDR3 is CASSFARGVTYEQYF. CDR3 DNA: TGTGCCAGCAGCTTCGCAAGAGGGGTTACCTACGAGCAGTACTTC.

The chain recombines TRBV28 with TRBJ2-1; TRBD2 matches at 9 bases. Germline V gives CDR1 MDHEN, CDR2 SYDVKM. This CDR3 contains 16 residues. V lost 5 bases and J lost 0; bases outside the gene matches: 5. This chain's CDR3 is CASSGPSGASYNEQFF. The CDR3 region has the DNA TGTGCCAGCAGTGGCCCTAGCGGGGCCTCCTACAATGAGCAGTTCTTC.

About this clonotype itself: This could be a read error, since a much larger clone is one nucleotide away. The rearrangement joins TRBV20-1 to TRBJ1-5; no clear D gene. The germline V gene encodes CDR1 DFQATT and CDR2 SNEGSKA (reference sequence). V gave up 6 bases and J gave up 7 bases, with 13 bases separating them. This CDR3 has 12 amino acids. CDR3 region: CSAASGEQPQHF. The CDR3, as DNA: TGCAGTGCAGCGTCAGGCGAACAGCCCCAGCATTTT.

Points on this clonotype: Germline is not matched at one junction end, which may reflect a read error. The chain uses TRBV7-8 and TRBJ1-1; 7 bases fit TRBD1. The CDR3 spans 14 residues. The germline CDR1 and CDR2 sequences are SGHVS and FQNEAQ. The chain's CDR3 is CTSSLGTEGTEAFF. The CDR3 nucleotides read TGTACCAGCAGCTTAGGGACAGAGGGCACTGAAGCTTTCTTT.

V gene TRBV29-1 combines with J gene TRBJ2-7; D unclear. There are 12 residues in the CDR3. Germline V gives CDR1 SQVTM, CDR2 ANQGSEA. Deletions cut 4 bases from V and 2 bases from J, with 9 bases between. CDR3: CSVGHGPYEQYF. The CDR3 region has the DNA TGCAGCGTTGGACATGGCCCCTACGAGCAGTACTTC.

V and J are TRBV24-1 and TRBJ2-2, with TRBD2 identical over 13 bases. Germline CDR1 KGHDR, CDR2 SFDVKD. With 2 bases clipped from V and 4 bases from J, the junction kept 3 bases outside the gene matches. CDR3 length: 17 amino acids. The CDR3, as DNA: TGTGCCACCAGTGATTCGACTAGCGGGAGGACCACCGGGGAGCTGTTTTTT. Its protein product is CATSDSTSGRTTGELFF.

Of note for this clonotype: A single base separates this from a much larger clone, so it may be a read error. Since no conserved phenylalanine or tryptophan closes the CDR3, a read error is the likely cause. This chain uses TRBV29-1 with TRBJ1-1, with D hard to call. Germline V gene lookup returns CDR1 SQVTM and CDR2 ANQGSEA. Trimming removed 0 bases at V and 5 bases at J, with 7 bases between. The CDR3 consists of 12 residues. In nucleotides, the CDR3 is TGCAGCGTTGAAGATCCCGGAACTGAAGCTTTCTTA. Amino acids: CSVEDPGTEAFL.

On this clonotype itself: Its ends do not fully match the called genes, so a read error is possible. The chain couples TRBV6-1 to TRBJ2-7; possible D gene TRBD2, 6 bases. From germline, CDR1 is MNHNS and CDR2 SASEGT. The CDR3 is 15 residues long. CDR3 protein: CASSVAGPGMGEQFF. Written as DNA, the CDR3 is TGTGCCAGCAGTGTGGCGGGACCCGGCATGGGGGAGCAATTCTTC.

This clonotype was counted only a few times. A much more abundant neighbour one base away suggests this may be a read error. The gene calls are TRBV6-2 or TRBV6-3 and TRBJ2-1; 7 positions match TRBD2. In germline, CDR1 is MNHEY, CDR2 SVGEGT. CDR3 length equals 16 residues. The V gene end was trimmed by 4 bases and the J gene end by 7 bases; junction bases not matched to a gene: 13. Here the CDR3 reads CASSSFRDWGGNEQFF. The CDR3 coding sequence is TGTGCCAGCAGTTCTTTCCGGGACTGGGGAGGGAATGAGCAGTTCTTC.